Listed here are 27 T cell receptor beta chains from one sample, sequenced in a study of control samples from healthy donors and cancer patients. Here immunoSEQ multiplex PCR was the method, and the copy in TCRdb shows in-frame clones only, minus some. Altogether 100,000 to 150,000 clones are present, around 96% being singletons, with the ten largest covering less than 4.5%. The sequencing sample was made of blood. These receptors originate from a young man in good health.

The gene calls are TRBV6-6 and TRBJ2-3, with TRBD2 matching 11 bases. V trimming: 2 bases; J trimming: 4 bases; junction bases outside the gene matches: 5. CDR3 length: 16 residues. From germline, CDR1 is MNHNY and CDR2 SVGAGI (reference sequence). The CDR3 DNA reads as TGTGCCAGCAGTTACGGTCTAGCGGGGGGCTCAGATACGCAGTATTTT. Protein: CASSYGLAGGSDTQYF.

V usage is TRBV28 and J usage is TRBJ2-5; 9 bases map to TRBD2. The V and J ends lost 6 bases and 5 bases, in that order; junction bases with no gene match: 4. Germline-derived CDR1 and CDR2 are MDHEN and SYDVKM. The CDR3 loop spans 13 amino acids. CDR3 sequence (DNA): TGTGCCAGCAGGGGACTAGCTCGGGAGACCCAGTACTTC. Translation gives CASRGLARETQYF.

This sequence joins TRBV28 and TRBJ2-3; D is undetermined. Germline lookup yields CDR1 MDHEN and CDR2 SYDVKM. Deletions cut 3 bases from V and 2 bases from J, with 3 bases between. CDR3 size: 12 residues. CDR3 residues: CASSLDTDTQYF. CDR3 in DNA: TGTGCCAGCAGTTTGGACACAGATACGCAGTATTTT.

V gene TRBV28 combines with J gene TRBJ1-5, with a weak D call TRBD1 (5 bases). The length of the CDR3 is 14 residues. CDR1 is MDHEN, CDR2 SYDVKM, per germline. Trimming removed 6 bases from V and 3 bases from J, with 12 bases in between. CDR3 amino acids: CASSQTAPNQPQHF. The CDR3 DNA is TGTGCCAGCAGCCAGACAGCGCCCAATCAGCCCCAGCATTTT.

J is TRBJ2-1 and V is TRBV27; TRBD2 matches at 10 bases. Per the germline V gene, CDR1 is MNHEY and CDR2 is SMNVEV (reference sequence). Trimming cost V 0 bases and J 6 bases; bases outside gene matches: 11. This CDR3 contains 18 residues. The CDR3 DNA reads as TGTGCCAGCAGTTTATCGATGGCTAGCGGGGGCCCACTCAATGAGCAGTTCTTC. It is translated as CASSLSMASGGPLNEQFF.

CDR3 DNA: TGTGCCAGCAGTTACTCAGCGTATAGCAATCAGCCCCAGCATTTT. This encodes CASSYSAYSNQPQHF. V gene TRBV6-5 combines with J gene TRBJ1-5; no clear D gene. V lost 0 bases and J 0 bases, leaving 6 bases between the germline ends. This CDR3 is 15 amino acids long. Germline V gene lookup returns CDR1 MNHEY and CDR2 SVGAGI.

CDR3 residues: CATETGGLNSPLHF. CDR3 nucleotide sequence: TGTGCCACCGAGACAGGGGGCCTTAATTCACCCCTCCACTTT. The chain carries TRBV28 and TRBJ1-6, with 10 bases aligning to TRBD1. The germline V gene encodes CDR1 MDHEN and CDR2 SYDVKM. V was clipped by 10 bases and J by 6 bases; unmatched bases: 6. The CDR3 is 14 residues long.

The chain carries TRBV10-3 and TRBJ2-2; D might be TRBD1 or TRBD2, each matching 5 bases. Germline lookup yields CDR1 ENHRY and CDR2 SYGVKD. V was trimmed by 6 bases and J by 6 bases, leaving 11 bases between them. The CDR3 has 13 residues. The CDR3 nucleotides are TGTGCCATCAGGAGGGACGGTCCCGGGGAGCTGTTTTTT. Translated, it gives CAIRRDGPGELFF.

This chain uses TRBV16 with TRBJ2-1; perhaps TRBD2 as D (7 bases). Trimming removed 1 base at V and 9 bases at J, with 19 bases between. This CDR3 contains 16 residues. In germline, CDR1 is KGHSY, CDR2 FQNENV. CDR3 sequence (DNA): TGTGCCAGCAGCCAATATCAGGGGACGGGAGGAGGTGAGCAGTTCTTC. Translating gives CASSQYQGTGGGEQFF.

This clone has more than one count but fewer than ten. J is TRBJ2-1 and V is TRBV14; 9 bases map to TRBD1. V lost 1 base, J lost 4 bases, and 8 bases stayed unmatched. CDR1 and CDR2 from the germline V gene are SGHDN and FVKESK. CDR3 length: 17 amino acids. DNA of the CDR3: TGTGCCAGCAGCCAAGGCCGGACAGGGGTCCTTTACAATGAGCAGTTCTTC. Translating it yields CASSQGRTGVLYNEQFF.

This chain connects TRBV9 to TRBJ2-3, with D possibly being TRBD2 (5 bases). With 0 bases removed from V and 0 bases from J, the gap between germline ends came to 11 bases. This CDR3 is built from 16 residues. Germline lookup yields CDR1 SGDLS and CDR2 YYNGEE. The DNA for the CDR3 is TGTGCCAGCAGCGTAGGGCCGGGGAGTAGCACAGATACGCAGTATTTT. Translated, it gives CASSVGPGSSTDTQYF.

The gene calls are TRBV5-6 and TRBJ2-7; 7 bases are shared with TRBD2. The junction had 13 bases not matched to a gene; V was cut back by 1 base and J by 0 bases. The CDR3 covers 18 residues. The germline gives CDR1 SGHDT, CDR2 YYEEEE. The CDR3 spells CASSLSAGILSSSYEQYF. The CDR3 DNA sequence: TGTGCCAGCAGCTTGTCAGCGGGGATTCTCTCGAGCTCCTACGAGCAGTACTTC.

The rearrangement uses TRBV4-2 and TRBJ2-7, with no clear D. The V end lost 3 bases, the J end lost 2 bases, and 8 bases lay between the germline ends. Germline V CDR1 and CDR2: LGHNA, YNFKEQ. The CDR3 has 13 amino acids. The CDR3 region has the DNA TGTGCCAGCAGCCAGCGGCAGGCCTACGAGCAGTACTTC. Amino acids: CASSQRQAYEQYF.

The V gene is TRBV7-8, the J gene TRBJ1-2; a weak D match, TRBD1 (6 bases). This CDR3 comprises 13 residues. The germline gives CDR1 SGHVS, CDR2 FQNEAQ. Between the trimmed V and J ends, which lost 1 base and 3 bases, there was a span of 6 bases. The CDR3 protein is CASSLGTDYGYTF. The CDR3 DNA reads as TGTGCCAGCAGCTTAGGGACAGACTATGGCTACACCTTC. The full variable domain, with the rest looked up from reference TRBV7-8 and TRBJ1-2, is GAGVSQSPRYKVAKRGQDVALRCDPISGHVSLFWYQQALGQGPEFLTYFQNEAQLDKSGLPSDRFFAERPEGSVSTLKIQRTQQEDSAVYLCASSLGTDYGYTFGSGTRLTVV.

V usage is TRBV9 and J usage is TRBJ2-2; D possibly corresponds to TRBD2 (7 bases). From germline, CDR1 is SGDLS and CDR2 YYNGEE. This CDR3 is built from 17 residues. V was cut by 4 bases and J by 5 bases, with 21 bases left in between. The CDR3 protein is CASSPTMGGARTGELFF. CDR3 coding DNA: TGTGCCAGCAGCCCGACGATGGGGGGGGCGAGAACCGGGGAGCTGTTTTTT.

The chain couples TRBV7-9 to TRBJ2-7, with 13 bases lining up with TRBD2. Trimming at V came to 6 bases and at J to 5 bases, leaving 1 base not matched to a gene. Germline-derived CDR1 and CDR2 are SEHNR and FQNEAQ (reference sequence). The CDR3 totals 13 residues. The CDR3 region is CASRGTSGDEQYF. As DNA, the CDR3 is TGTGCCAGCAGGGGGACTAGCGGGGACGAGCAGTACTTC.

V and J are TRBV27 and TRBJ2-7, with 9 bases matching TRBD1. Germline V CDR1 and CDR2: MNHEY, SMNVEV (reference sequence). The CDR3 runs 15 residues. The junction had 7 bases not matched to a gene; V was cut back by 5 bases and J by 2 bases. The CDR3 is CASSTGQGEAYEQYF. CDR3 sequence (DNA): TGTGCCAGCAGTACGGGACAGGGAGAGGCCTACGAGCAGTACTTC.

With respect to this clone: The junction and the germline gene differ at one end; a read error may be behind it. The chain uses TRBV9 and TRBJ2-7; 8 bases align to TRBD2. CDR1 SGDLS and CDR2 YYNGEE come from the germline V gene. CDR3 size: 14 residues. This chain's CDR3 is CARSRGGATDEQYF. CDR3 in DNA: TGTGCCCGCAGCCGGGGGGGGGCCACGGACGAGCAGTACTTC.

This clone occurred once. The rearrangement uses TRBV28 and TRBJ2-1, with D unresolved. Trimming stripped 5 bases from V and 4 bases from J, with 18 bases between. Germline CDR1 and CDR2: MDHEN and SYDVKM. The CDR3 consists of 16 residues. CDR3 in DNA: TGTGCCAGCAGTCTAATTCTGAGAGGTTCATACAATGAGCAGTTCTTC. Encoded protein: CASSLILRGSYNEQFF.

The chain joins TRBV2 to TRBJ2-1; D is uncertain. Germline values: CDR1 SNHLY, CDR2 FYNNEI. V was trimmed by 7 bases and J by 4 bases, leaving 11 bases between them. The CDR3 extends over 13 amino acids. CDR3 DNA sequence: TGTGCCAGCACCGAGGCGATTTACAATGAGCAGTTCTTC. Protein product: CASTEAIYNEQFF.

The chain has TRBV10-2 and TRBJ1-5; no firm D call. Looked up from germline, CDR1 is WSHSY and CDR2 is SAAADI. The CDR3 length is 14 residues. The germline V and J ends were trimmed by 7 bases and 2 bases, with 12 bases remaining between them. This chain's CDR3 is CASTHSRGNQPQHF. The CDR3 DNA is TGCGCCAGCACGCACTCCCGAGGCAATCAGCCCCAGCATTTT.

The rearrangement joins TRBV7-2 to TRBJ2-5; D gene unclear. V was cut by 1 base and J by 0 bases, with 6 bases left in between. The CDR3 has 14 residues. The germline gives CDR1 SGHTA, CDR2 FQGNSA. The CDR3 here is CASSLGPYQETQYF. The CDR3 nucleotides are TGTGCCAGCAGCTTAGGACCGTACCAAGAGACCCAGTACTTC.

The rearrangement links TRBV7-2 to TRBJ2-7; no definite D call. The CDR3 is 13 amino acids. Trimming cost V 2 bases and J 4 bases, with 9 bases left between them. The V gene's germline CDR1 is SGHTA and CDR2 FQGNSA. For the CDR3, the DNA is TGTGCCAGCAGCTTAACCCCGAGTTACGAGCAGTACTTC. It is translated as CASSLTPSYEQYF.

This chain uses TRBV6-1 with TRBJ1-2; TRBD1 aligns across 7 bases. CDR3 length: 13 residues. Germline V CDR1 and CDR2: MNHNS, SASEGT. J lost 1 base, V lost 7 bases, and 3 bases had no gene match. In nucleotides, the CDR3 is TGTGCCAGCAACGGGGACAGTAACTATGGCTACACCTTC. Its protein product is CASNGDSNYGYTF.

The rearrangement uses TRBV6-5 and TRBJ2-2, with a possible D match to TRBD1 (5 bases). With 0 bases removed from V and 6 bases from J, the gap between germline ends came to 8 bases. The CDR3 has 14 amino acids. Germline lookup yields CDR1 MNHEY and CDR2 SVGAGI. The CDR3 bases are TGTGCCAGCAGTTACTCTAGGGGCGCCGGGGAGCTGTTTTTT. Protein product: CASSYSRGAGELFF.

The V gene is TRBV19, the J gene TRBJ1-4, with a possible D match to TRBD1 (5 bases). Germline CDR1 reads LNHDA; CDR2 reads SQIVND (reference sequence). V dropped 4 bases and J dropped 8 bases, with 14 bases sitting between them. This CDR3 spans 14 amino acids. The CDR3 DNA reads TGTGCCAGTAGTACACAACAGGTAGTGGAAAAACTGTTTTTT. This codes for CASSTQQVVEKLFF.

This chain joins TRBV7-2 and TRBJ1-6; no clear D. V was cut by 3 bases and J by 5 bases, with 11 bases left in between. The CDR3 is 15 residues long. Looked up from germline, CDR1 is SGHTA and CDR2 is FQGNSA. The CDR3 bases are TGTGCCAGCAGCTTGAGTCCAGGAAATAATTCACCCCTCCACTTT. Amino acids: CASSLSPGNNSPLHF.